The clone carrying this T cell receptor beta chain appeared many times. Time point denoted: newly diagnosed GD, antithyroid drugs for less than 3 months. Construction of the TCR library relied on RNA isolated from PBMCs. CDR3 length: 15 residues. J was trimmed by 10 bases and V by 3 bases; bases with no gene match: 9. Germline V gene lookup returns CDR1 KGHSH and CDR2 LQKENI. Both iRepertoire HTBI primers and Arm-PCR of CDR3 regions were used to build the TCR beta libraries. MiXCR was run by TCRdb on the multiplex PCR reads, yielding one entry per CDR3 protein. Of roughly 560,000 distinct CDR3 sequences in the sample, 9.5% to 15% were seen once. This sample was taken from a study of regulatory T cells in long-lasting Graves disease. These same records also appear under a second study, on T cells in Graves' hyperthyroidism and ophthalmopathy. Per that study: When the TCR CDR3 underwent first-round RT-PCR, the HTBI primer set was used. Most clonotypes expanded in thyroid above 0.001 were likewise present in blood.

This chain uses TRBV18 with TRBJ2-1, with 10 bases matching TRBD2. Here the sequenced sample was peripheral blood mononuclear cells (PBMCs), taken at new diagnosis, from a patient treated with antithyroid drugs. This receptor was obtained from a woman aged 30 to 39 with Graves disease. For the CDR3, the DNA is TGTGCCAGCTCACCGTTCAGCGGGAGGGCCGGGGAGCAGTTCTTC. It is translated as CASSPFSGRAGEQFF. Complete variable domain (other parts from reference TRBV18 and TRBJ2-1): NAGVMQNPRHLVRRRGQEARLRCSPMKGHSHVYWYRQLPEEGLKFMVYLQKENIIDESGMPKERFSAEFPKEGPSILRIQQVVRGDSAAYFCASSPFSGRAGEQFFGPGTRLTVL.